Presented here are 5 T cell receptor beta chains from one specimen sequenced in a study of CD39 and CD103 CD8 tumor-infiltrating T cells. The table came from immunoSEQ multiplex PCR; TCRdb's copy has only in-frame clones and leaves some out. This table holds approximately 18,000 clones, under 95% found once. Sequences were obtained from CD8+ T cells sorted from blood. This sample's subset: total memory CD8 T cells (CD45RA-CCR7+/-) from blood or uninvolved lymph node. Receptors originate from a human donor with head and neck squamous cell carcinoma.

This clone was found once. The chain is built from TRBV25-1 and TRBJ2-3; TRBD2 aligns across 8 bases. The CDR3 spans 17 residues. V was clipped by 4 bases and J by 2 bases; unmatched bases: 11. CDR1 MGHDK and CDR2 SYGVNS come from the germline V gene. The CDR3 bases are TGTGCCAGCAGTGTCCCTCCGCCAGCGGGGGACACAGATACGCAGTATTTT. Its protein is CASSVPPPAGDTDTQYF. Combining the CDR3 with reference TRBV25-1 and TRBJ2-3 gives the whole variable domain EADIYQTPRYLVIGTGKKITLECSQTMGHDKMYWYQQDPGMELHLIHYSYGVNSTEKGDLSSESTVSRIRTEHFPLTLESARPSHTSQYLCASSVPPPAGDTDTQYFGPGTRLTVL.

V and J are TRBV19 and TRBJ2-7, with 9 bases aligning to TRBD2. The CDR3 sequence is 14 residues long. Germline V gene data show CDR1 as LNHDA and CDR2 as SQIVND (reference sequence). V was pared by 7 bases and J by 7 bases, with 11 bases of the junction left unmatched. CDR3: CASTPGLAAKEQYF. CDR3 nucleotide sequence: TGTGCCAGTACCCCGGGACTAGCAGCCAAGGAGCAGTACTTC.

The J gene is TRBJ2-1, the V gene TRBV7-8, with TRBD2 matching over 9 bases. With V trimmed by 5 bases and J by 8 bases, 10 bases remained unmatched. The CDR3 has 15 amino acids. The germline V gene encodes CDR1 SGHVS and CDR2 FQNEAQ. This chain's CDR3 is CASSRIAGALDEQFF. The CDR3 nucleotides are TGTGCCAGCAGCCGTATAGCGGGGGCGTTGGATGAGCAGTTCTTC.

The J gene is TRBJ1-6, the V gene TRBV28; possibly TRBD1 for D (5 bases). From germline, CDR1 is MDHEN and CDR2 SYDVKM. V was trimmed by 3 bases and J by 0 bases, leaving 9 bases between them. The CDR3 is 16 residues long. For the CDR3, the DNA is TGTGCCAGCAGTTTTAGAGGGGTCTCCTATAATTCACCCCTCCACTTT. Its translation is CASSFRGVSYNSPLHF.

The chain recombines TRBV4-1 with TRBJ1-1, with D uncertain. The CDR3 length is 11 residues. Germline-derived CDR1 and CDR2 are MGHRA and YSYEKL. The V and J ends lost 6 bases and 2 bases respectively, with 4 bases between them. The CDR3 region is CASRTNTEAFF. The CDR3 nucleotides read TGCGCCAGCAGAACAAACACTGAAGCTTTCTTT.